These 8 T cell receptor beta chains were all obtained from the same sample, sequenced in a study of blood T cell repertoires in COVID-19. Data came from immunoSEQ multiplex PCR; TCRdb stores just in-frame clones and leaves some out. The sample comprises approximately 100,000 clones, approximately 90% of which are singletons, and 0.85% to 1% rests with the top ten. The material sequenced was peripheral blood. The receptor set was obtained from a man in his sixties with acute or convalescent COVID-19.

As concerns this clone: The same CDR3 is also encoded by other DNA sequences in this sample. The CDR3 reads CASSINGDTEAFF. The CDR3 DNA reads TGTGCCAGTAGTATAAACGGAGACACTGAAGCTTTCTTT. The rearrangement uses TRBV19 and TRBJ1-1, with D hard to call. The germline V gene encodes CDR1 LNHDA and CDR2 SQIVND (reference sequence). This CDR3 is 13 amino acids long. V was clipped by 2 bases and J by 3 bases, with 7 bases between them.

The chain employs TRBV2 and TRBJ1-5, with D perhaps matching TRBD1 (6 bases). Trimming cost V 8 bases and J 0 bases, with 8 bases left between them. This CDR3 spans 13 amino acids. Germline CDR1 SNHLY, CDR2 FYNNEI. The CDR3 protein is CASGQYSNQPQHF. The CDR3, as DNA: TGTGCCAGCGGACAGTATAGCAATCAGCCCCAGCATTTT.

CDR3 in amino acids: CSVEVAGTSGGYTF. The CDR3 DNA reads TGCAGCGTTGAAGTGGCGGGCACCTCCGGTGGCTACACCTTC. This chain links TRBV29-1 with TRBJ1-2; D is unclear. The germline CDR1 and CDR2 sequences are SQVTM and ANQGSEA. The CDR3 has 14 residues. Trimming removed 1 base at V and 7 bases at J, with 16 bases between.

The chain recombines TRBV5-1 with TRBJ2-7, with no clear D. V lost 0 bases and J 0 bases, leaving 7 bases between the germline ends. The germline CDR1 and CDR2 sequences are SGHRS and YFSETQ. CDR3 size: 14 residues. The CDR3 DNA sequence: TGCGCCAGCAGCTTGGTTCCAGGCTCCTACGAGCAGTACTTC. Protein sequence: CASSLVPGSYEQYF.

The rearrangement joins TRBV11-2 to TRBJ2-7; D possibly corresponds to TRBD2 (5 bases). This CDR3 comprises 15 residues. V lost 8 bases and J lost 6, with 23 bases in between. Germline V gene sequence: CDR1 SGHAT, CDR2 FQNNGV. The CDR3 reads CASDLAQRLVGEQYF. In DNA, the CDR3 is TGTGCCAGCGACCTAGCCCAAAGGCTAGTCGGCGAGCAGTACTTC.

V gene TRBV19 combines with J gene TRBJ2-4; TRBD1 aligns across 11 bases. The junction had 10 bases not matched to a gene; V was cut back by 3 bases and J by 6 bases. The germline V gene encodes CDR1 LNHDA and CDR2 SQIVND (reference sequence). The CDR3 length is 17 residues. The CDR3 region has the DNA TGTGCCAGTAGTATCCACTCCGGGACAGGGGGGCGAAACATTCAGTACTTC. Translation: CASSIHSGTGGRNIQYF. Using reference TRBV19 and TRBJ2-4 for the parts outside the CDR3, the full variable domain is DGGITQSPKYLFRKEGQNVTLSCEQNLNHDAMYWYRQDPGQGLRLIYYSQIVNDFQKGDIAEGYSVSREKKESFPLTVTSAQKNPTAFYLCASSIHSGTGGRNIQYFGAGTRLSVL.

The chain uses TRBV29-1 and TRBJ1-4, with 7 bases identical to TRBD1. The CDR3 runs 13 residues. Losses at the gene ends were 5 bases for V and 3 bases for J; bases not matched to a gene: 3. Germline values: CDR1 SQVTM, CDR2 ANQGSEA. CDR3 protein: CSVRGQSNEKLFF. In DNA, the CDR3 is TGCAGCGTTAGGGGACAGTCTAATGAAAAACTGTTTTTT. Combining the CDR3 with reference TRBV29-1 and TRBJ1-4 gives the whole variable domain SAVISQKPSRDICQRGTSLTIQCQVDSQVTMMFWYRQQPGQSLTLIATANQGSEATYESGFVIDKFPISRPNLTFSTLTVSNMSPEDSSIYLCSVRGQSNEKLFFGSGTQLSVL.

This clone was seen only once. The chain couples TRBV3-1 (or the pseudogene TRBV3-2) to TRBJ1-1; D possibly corresponds to TRBD1 (6 bases). V lost 7 bases and J lost 3, with 15 bases in between. The germline CDR1 and CDR2 sequences are LGHDT and YNNKEL (reference sequence). The CDR3 runs to 14 residues. In DNA form, the CDR3 reads TGTGCCAGCAAAGGTCAGGGGAGGGACACTGAAGCTTTCTTT. It encodes CASKGQGRDTEAFF.